This passage covers 28 T cell receptor beta chains from one sample sequenced in a study of T cells in women clearing cervical HPV infection. Only in-frame clones appear in the TCRdb table, and some are missing; sequencing was by immunoSEQ multiplex PCR. This listing includes more than 45,000 clones. The source material was blood buffy coat. These receptors were taken from a woman between 18 and 70 years old with a cervical HPV16 infection that either progressed to CIN3+ or cleared (not recorded which).

Of note for this clone: Coverage ceases 3 residues before the CDR3 finishes, and the germline J gene fills in the end. The rearrangement uses TRBV18 and TRBJ1-5, with D tentatively TRBD1 (6 bases). Trimming removed 3 bases from V and 5 bases from J, with 11 bases in between. Germline V gene lookup returns CDR1 KGHSH and CDR2 LQKENI. The CDR3 spans 14 residues. CDR3 DNA, as far as it was read: TGTGCCAGCTCACCTCACAGGGATGATCAGCCC. Its translation is CASSPHRDDQP. The full CDR3 protein is CASSPHRDDQPQHF.

Turning to this clone: The CDR3 end lies 3 residues beyond the end of the read and is filled in from the germline J gene. This chain uses TRBV14 with TRBJ2-5; D is possibly TRBD1 or TRBD2 (5 bases each). The germline V gene has CDR1 SGHDN and CDR2 FVKESK. The CDR3 has 15 residues. V lost 4 bases and J lost 7, with 19 bases in between. This CDR3 is CASSPSDTKGGTQYF. Incomplete CDR3 DNA: TGTGCCAGCAGCCCCTCGGACACGAAAGGAGGGACC.

Comments on this clone: The sequenced fragment ends 3 residues before the CDR3 boundary, so the rest is inferred from the germline J gene. V and J are TRBV19 and TRBJ2-7; maybe TRBD1 (6 bases). This CDR3 is 16 amino acids long. CDR1 and CDR2 from the germline V gene are LNHDA and SQIVND (reference sequence). V lost 5 bases to trimming and J lost 3 bases, with 20 bases between them. CDR3 DNA, as far as it was read: TGTGCCAGTAGTCCTCTCTGGCAGGGGAGAATCTACGAG. Its protein product is CASSPLWQGRIYE. The entire CDR3 protein is CASSPLWQGRIYEQYF. Complete variable domain (other parts from reference TRBV19 and TRBJ2-7): DGGITQSPKYLFRKEGQNVTLSCEQNLNHDAMYWYRQDPGQGLRLIYYSQIVNDFQKGDIAEGYSVSREKKESFPLTVTSAQKNPTAFYLCASSPLWQGRIYEQYFGPGTRLTVT.

On this clone: The CDR3 extends 3 residues past the end of the read, so its final part is completed from the germline J gene. The rearrangement joins TRBV12-3 or TRBV12-4 to TRBJ2-7; tentatively, D is TRBD2 (6 bases). The V end was cut by 6 bases, the J end by 1 base, with 16 bases between. The CDR3 length is 15 residues. CDR3 sequence: CASSLPGLYSYEQYF. The sequenced part of the CDR3 DNA is TGTGCCAGCAGCCTCCCGGGACTGTATTCCTACGAG.

Of note for this clone: The sequenced fragment ends 3 residues before the CDR3 boundary, so the rest is inferred from the germline J gene. The rearrangement uses TRBV5-1 and TRBJ1-2, with D unclear. This CDR3 spans 16 amino acids. CDR1 and CDR2 (germline): SGHRS, YFSETQ. V was trimmed by 1 base and J by 5 bases, leaving 18 bases between them. The part of the CDR3 DNA that was read is TGCGCCAGCAGCTTGAGATCTTTCGGGGATCGGTATGGC. Its protein product is CASSLRSFGDRYG. The entire CDR3 protein reads CASSLRSFGDRYGYTF.

As to this clone: The read gets to within 3 residues of the CDR3 end, and the germline J gene fills in the rest. Other DNA sequences in the same sample also yield this CDR3. This sequence joins TRBV7-2 and TRBJ1-1; TRBD1 matches at 10 bases. The V gene's germline CDR1 is SGHTA and CDR2 FQGNSA. Germline trimming cut 2 bases from V and 5 bases from J; bases unmatched to any gene: 5. CDR3 length: 15 residues. CDR3 sequence: CASSLRGQGGTEAFF. The covered CDR3 bases are TGTGCCAGCAGCTTACGCGGACAGGGGGGTACTGAA.

On this clone itself: The CDR3 extends 3 residues past the end of the read, so its final part is completed from the germline J gene. The J gene is TRBJ2-1, the V gene TRBV20-1; D is perhaps TRBD2 (6 bases). In germline, CDR1 is DFQATT, CDR2 SNEGSKA (reference sequence). The CDR3 is 15 residues long. The V gene lost 0 bases and the J gene lost 4 bases, with 13 bases spanning the gap. Partial CDR3 DNA: TGCAGTGCTAGAGACATGGGACTGCCTTACAATGAG. Residues: CSARDMGLPYNE. The CDR3 in full is CSARDMGLPYNEQFF.

Concerning this clone: Read coverage stops 3 residues before the CDR3 terminus; the germline J gene supplies the remainder. This rearrangement joins TRBV18 to TRBJ1-5; TRBD1 agrees at 12 bases. The CDR3 length is 21 residues. The junction had 15 bases not matched to a gene; V was cut back by 1 base and J by 2 bases. Germline V gene data show CDR1 as KGHSH and CDR2 as LQKENI. The CDR3 sequence is CASSPQRPGQGAVGGNQPQHF. The sequenced CDR3 bases are TGTGCCAGCTCACCACAGCGTCCGGGACAGGGGGCAGTTGGAGGCAATCAGCCC. Complete variable domain (other parts from reference TRBV18 and TRBJ1-5): NAGVMQNPRHLVRRRGQEARLRCSPMKGHSHVYWYRQLPEEGLKFMVYLQKENIIDESGMPKERFSAEFPKEGPSILRIQQVVRGDSAAYFCASSPQRPGQGAVGGNQPQHFGDGTRLSIL.

For this clone: The read comes to an end 3 residues before the CDR3 does, leaving the germline J gene to fill in the end. The chain joins TRBV7-6 to TRBJ1-5; 9 bases are a match to TRBD1. V dropped 5 bases and J dropped 5; count of bases not matched to a gene: 4. The CDR3 runs to 14 residues. The germline V gene encodes CDR1 SGHVS and CDR2 FNYEAQ. The CDR3 reads CASSPGQGHQPQHF. The CDR3 bases that were read are TGTGCCAGCAGCCCGGGACAGGGCCATCAGCCC.

As to this clone: The read comes to an end 3 residues before the CDR3 does, leaving the germline J gene to fill in the end. The rearrangement uses TRBV19 and TRBJ1-5; perhaps TRBD1 as D (6 bases). Germline lookup yields CDR1 LNHDA and CDR2 SQIVND (reference sequence). Trimming took 7 bases from V and 3 from J, leaving 13 bases between them. This CDR3 has 14 amino acids. CDR3 amino acids: CASIQQGINQPQHF. Partial CDR3 DNA: TGTGCCAGTATACAACAGGGAATCAATCAGCCC.

On this clone itself: The CDR3 is cut off 3 residues early in the read; its end comes from the germline J gene. The chain couples TRBV5-1 to TRBJ2-6; TRBD1 matches 8 bases. J was trimmed by 0 bases and V by 4 bases; bases with no gene match: 6. This CDR3 spans 17 amino acids. CDR1 is SGHRS, CDR2 YFSETQ, per germline. The CDR3 region is CASSPGQGSSGANVLTF. CDR3 bases read: TGCGCCAGCAGCCCCGGACAGGGAAGCTCTGGGGCCAACGTC.

A note on this clone: The DNA ends 3 residues before the CDR3 does, and the rest of the CDR3 is filled in from the germline J gene. V usage is TRBV2 and J usage is TRBJ1-1; D gene unclear. The CDR3 is made up of 13 amino acids. Trimming stripped 6 bases from V and 3 bases from J, with 11 bases between. The germline V gene encodes CDR1 SNHLY and CDR2 FYNNEI. Partial CDR3 DNA: TGTGCCAGCAGGCGGGCACTGGACACTGAA. Translated: CASRRALDTE. The full CDR3 sequence reads CASRRALDTEAFF.

Of note for this clone: The read halts 3 residues ahead of the CDR3 end, with the missing end drawn from the germline J gene. The rearrangement joins TRBV5-1 to TRBJ2-1; the match to TRBD2 covers 7 bases. V was clipped by 0 bases and J by 4 bases; unmatched bases: 4. CDR3 length: 15 residues. Germline V gene data show CDR1 as SGHRS and CDR2 as YFSETQ. The CDR3 DNA, read in part, is TGCGCCAGCAGCTTGGATGGGACTACATACAATGAG. Amino acid sequence: CASSLDGTTYNE. The entire CDR3 protein is CASSLDGTTYNEQFF.

A remark on this clone: Coverage ceases 3 residues before the CDR3 finishes, and the germline J gene fills in the end. The chain has TRBV18 and TRBJ2-7; 10 nucleotides match TRBD1. CDR1 is KGHSH and CDR2 is LQKENI in the germline V gene. The CDR3 is made up of 13 amino acids. V lost 2 bases, J lost 5 bases, and 0 bases stayed unmatched. The sequenced part of the CDR3 DNA is TGTGCCAGCTCACCAGGGACAGGGGACGAG. Amino acid sequence: CASSPGTGDE. The entire CDR3 protein is CASSPGTGDEQYF.

Turning to this clone: The CDR3 end falls 3 residues outside the read, so it is completed with the germline J gene. The chain carries TRBV20-1 and TRBJ1-1; 7 positions match TRBD1. With V trimmed by 3 bases and J by 0 bases, 7 bases remained unmatched. From germline, CDR1 is DFQATT and CDR2 SNEGSKA (reference sequence). The CDR3 is 15 residues long. CDR3 DNA, as far as it was read: TGCAGTGCTAGTAACCTACAGGGGTTGAACACTGAA. This encodes CSASNLQGLNTE. The whole CDR3 sequence reads CSASNLQGLNTEAFF.

As to this clone: Coverage ceases 3 residues before the CDR3 finishes, and the germline J gene fills in the end. The rearrangement links TRBV6-2 or TRBV6-3 to TRBJ1-5; TRBD1 matches at 8 bases. V lost 7 bases to trimming and J lost 7 bases; unmatched junction nucleotides: 12. CDR1 is MNHEY and CDR2 is SVGEGT in the germline V gene. This CDR3 region has 15 residues. CDR3 in amino acids: CASNSGGRGGQPQHF. The covered CDR3 bases are TGTGCCAGCAACTCAGGGGGCAGAGGAGGACAGCCC.

Turning to this clone: Sequencing ends 3 residues short of the CDR3 end; the germline J gene provides the rest. V is TRBV18 and J is TRBJ2-7; possible D gene TRBD1, 6 bases. CDR1 and CDR2 from the germline V gene are KGHSH and LQKENI. The CDR3 has 14 residues. Trimming left V 3 bases short and J 2 bases short, with 11 bases between. Partial CDR3 DNA: TGTGCCAGCTCACCGAGTTGGGACACCTACGAG. Its translation is CASSPSWDTYE. The entire CDR3 protein reads CASSPSWDTYEQYF.

Of note for this clone: The CDR3 goes on 3 residues after the read ends, and that part is filled in from the germline J gene. V gene TRBV7-2 combines with J gene TRBJ2-1, with D possibly matching TRBD2 (5 bases). Germline V gene lookup returns CDR1 SGHTA and CDR2 FQGNSA. Trimming stripped 4 bases from V and 7 bases from J, with 8 bases between. The CDR3 covers 12 residues. The sequenced CDR3 bases are TGTGCCAGCAGCTACCAGCGGAATGAG. Amino acids: CASSYQRNE. The whole CDR3 region reads CASSYQRNEQFF.

A note on this clone: At one boundary the junction diverges from the germline segment, which might be a read error. The CDR3 end lies 3 residues beyond the end of the read and is filled in from the germline J gene. V gene TRBV4-2 combines with J gene TRBJ1-5; perhaps TRBD1 as D (5 bases). Germline V gene lookup returns CDR1 LGHNA and CDR2 YNFKEQ. This CDR3 has 15 residues. The DNA read from the CDR3 is TGCGCCAGCAGCCAAGAAATCCAGGGTATTCAGCCC. Encoded protein: CASSQEIQGIQP. The whole CDR3 sequence is CASSQEIQGIQPQHF.

A remark on this clone: The CDR3 extends 3 residues past the end of the read, so its final part is completed from the germline J gene. The rearrangement uses TRBV19 and TRBJ1-1, with D possibly being TRBD1 (5 bases). With 7 bases removed from V and 1 base from J, the gap between germline ends came to 19 bases. The CDR3 is 16 amino acids. Germline assignment: CDR1 LNHDA and CDR2 SQIVND (reference sequence). The CDR3 sequence: CASNSRVVMTNTEAFF. Incomplete CDR3 DNA: TGTGCCAGTAACAGCAGGGTGGTAATGACGAACACTGAA. Supplemented by reference TRBV19 and TRBJ1-1, the full variable domain reads DGGITQSPKYLFRKEGQNVTLSCEQNLNHDAMYWYRQDPGQGLRLIYYSQIVNDFQKGDIAEGYSVSREKKESFPLTVTSAQKNPTAFYLCASNSRVVMTNTEAFFGQGTRLTVV.

About this clone itself: The read is 3 residues too short to cover the CDR3 end, so that end is filled in from the germline J gene. This chain links TRBV7-2 with TRBJ1-2; D may be TRBD1 (5 bases). The CDR3 length is 14 residues. V was shortened by 3 bases and J by 4 bases, with 12 bases between the two germline ends. From germline, CDR1 is SGHTA and CDR2 FQGNSA. The CDR3 sequence: CASSFQGLGYGYTF. The part of the CDR3 DNA that was read is TGTGCCAGCAGCTTTCAGGGATTGGGCTATGGC.

Remarks on this clone: The read terminates 3 residues before the CDR3 end, so the remaining end is supplied by the germline J gene. The chain employs TRBV9 and TRBJ1-1; D is unclear. Germline CDR1 is SGDLS and CDR2 is YYNGEE. This CDR3 is built from 13 residues. Trimming took 3 bases from V and 2 from J, leaving 8 bases between them. The CDR3 sequence is CASSEDLNTEAFF. The CDR3 bases that were read are TGTGCCAGCAGCGAAGACTTAAACACTGAA. The variable domain in full, with the rest retrieved from reference TRBV9 and TRBJ1-1, is DSGVTQTPKHLITATGQRVTLRCSPRSGDLSVYWYQQSLDQGLQFLIQYYNGEERAKGNILERFSAQQFPDLHSELNLSSLELGDSALYFCASSEDLNTEAFFGQGTRLTVV.

Concerning this clone itself: The DNA ends 3 residues before the CDR3 does, and the rest of the CDR3 is filled in from the germline J gene. The chain has TRBV5-1 and TRBJ2-7, with TRBD1 matching over 9 bases. The CDR3 contains 16 residues. The germline gives CDR1 SGHRS, CDR2 YFSETQ. The V segment lost 4 bases and the J segment 2 bases; nucleotides outside the gene matches: 10. The CDR3 DNA, read in part, is TGCGCCAGCAGCCCATGGACAGGGGAAGGGGCCTACGAG. It translates to CASSPWTGEGAYE. The whole CDR3 sequence reads CASSPWTGEGAYEQYF.

Comment on this clone: The CDR3 end falls 3 residues outside the read, so it is completed with the germline J gene. The chain uses TRBV4-2 and TRBJ2-4, with 9 bases that match TRBD2. V was clipped by 0 bases and J by 0 bases; unmatched bases: 3. CDR3 size: 17 residues. From germline, CDR1 is LGHNA and CDR2 YNFKEQ. CDR3 DNA (partial): TGTGCCAGCAGCCAAGACGGGACTAGCCCAGCCAAAAACATT. Translated: CASSQDGTSPAKNI. The entire CDR3 is CASSQDGTSPAKNIQYF.

Comments on this clone: Read coverage stops 3 residues before the CDR3 terminus; the germline J gene supplies the remainder. The V call is TRBV10-2, the J call TRBJ1-5; 10 nucleotides line up with TRBD1. CDR1 is WSHSY, CDR2 SAAADI, per germline. The CDR3 is 19 residues long. With 0 bases clipped from V and 2 bases from J, the junction kept 10 bases outside the gene matches. CDR3 region: CASSESQGDRGIGNQPQHF. The CDR3 bases that were read are TGCGCCAGCAGTGAGTCGCAAGGGGACAGGGGTATCGGCAATCAGCCC.

Points on this clone: Coverage ceases 3 residues before the CDR3 finishes, and the germline J gene fills in the end. V and J are TRBV20-1 and TRBJ2-1; 9 nucleotides match TRBD1. Per the germline V gene, CDR1 is DFQATT and CDR2 is SNEGSKA (reference sequence). CDR3 length: 15 residues. The junction had 5 bases not matched to a gene; V was cut back by 0 bases and J by 5 bases. Here the CDR3 reads CSARDFGQGNNEQFF. The covered CDR3 bases are TGCAGTGCTAGAGATTTCGGACAGGGGAACAATGAG.

The CDR3 region is CASSLGGNEKLFF. The CDR3 bases that were read are TGTGCCAGCAGCTTGGGGGGGAATGAAAAA. V gene TRBV7-2 combines with J gene TRBJ1-4; tentative D call: TRBD1 (5 bases). The read terminates 3 residues ahead of where the CDR3 ends, so the germline J gene completes it. Trimming left V 3 bases short and J 5 bases short, with 7 bases between. There are 13 residues in the CDR3. Germline V lookup: CDR1 SGHTA, CDR2 FQGNSA.

To note about this clone: The read ends 3 residues before the CDR3 terminus; that terminus is restored from the germline J gene. The J gene is TRBJ1-3, the V gene TRBV9, with D tentatively TRBD1 (6 bases). Germline CDR1 is SGDLS and CDR2 is YYNGEE. The CDR3 consists of 15 residues. Trimming left V 0 bases short and J 1 base short, with 8 bases between. CDR3: CASSVGGQSGNTIYF. The CDR3 bases that were read are TGTGCCAGCAGCGTAGGAGGACAGTCTGGAAACACC.